One sample yielded the 14 T cell receptor beta chains listed below, sequenced in a study of T cell responses to AZD1222 COVID-19 vaccine. Some clones are missing from TCRdb's copy, which holds only in-frame ones; the method was immunoSEQ multiplex PCR. The top ten clones hold about 2.5% of a sample with 90,000 to 120,000 clones, roughly nine tenths of them seen once. The sequences come from peripheral blood, collected 28 days after the second AZD1222 dose. Receptors were obtained from an adult who received the AZD1222 COVID-19 vaccine.

The J gene is TRBJ1-1, the V gene TRBV5-1; a weak D match, TRBD1 (6 bases). V lost 0 bases and J lost 0, with 9 bases in between. Germline V gives CDR1 SGHRS, CDR2 YFSETQ. The CDR3 is 15 amino acids. CDR3 DNA sequence: TGCGCCAGCAGCTTGGTTACAGGGATGAACACTGAAGCTTTCTTT. It is translated as CASSLVTGMNTEAFF. Supplemented by reference TRBV5-1 and TRBJ1-1, the full variable domain reads KAGVTQTPRYLIKTRGQQVTLSCSPISGHRSVSWYQQTPGQGLQFLFEYFSETQRNKGNFPGRFSGRQFSNSRSEMNVSTLELGDSALYLCASSLVTGMNTEAFFGQGTRLTVV.

This chain links TRBV28 with TRBJ2-4, with D possibly being TRBD1 (6 bases). CDR1 is MDHEN and CDR2 is SYDVKM in the germline V gene. Trimming stripped 6 bases from V and 0 bases from J, with 9 bases between. This CDR3 has 14 amino acids. CDR3 bases: TGTGCCAGCAGGCCACAGGGAGCCAAAAACATTCAGTACTTC. Translating gives CASRPQGAKNIQYF.

The rearrangement links TRBV5-4 to TRBJ2-1; maybe TRBD2 (5 bases). V lost 4 bases and J 7 bases, leaving 27 bases between the germline ends. Germline CDR1 and CDR2: SGHNT and YYREEE (reference sequence). This CDR3 has 18 residues. The CDR3 sequence: CASSRRKGVAVFWNEQFF. CDR3 nucleotide sequence: TGTGCCAGCAGCAGAAGAAAGGGAGTGGCGGTATTTTGGAATGAGCAGTTCTTC.

The chain links TRBV28 to TRBJ1-5; the D is unclear. This CDR3 contains 16 residues. The ends were cut back, 5 bases at V and 0 bases at J, with 14 bases in the middle. Germline lookup yields CDR1 MDHEN and CDR2 SYDVKM. The CDR3 loop is CASSTLTIGSNQPQHF. The CDR3 DNA reads TGTGCCAGCAGTACCCTAACTATAGGTAGCAATCAGCCCCAGCATTTT.

V and J are TRBV10-3 and TRBJ1-2; maybe TRBD1 (5 bases). Germline V CDR1 and CDR2: ENHRY, SYGVKD. The CDR3 is 11 amino acids. V dropped 10 bases and J dropped 8 bases, with 14 bases sitting between them. CDR3: CASEEGEGYTF. CDR3 sequence (DNA): TGTGCCAGTGAGGAAGGGGAAGGCTACACCTTC.

This clone has a count of ten or more. For the CDR3, the DNA is TGCAGCGTCAAGCAGACGGGAGGGCCCTACGAGCAGTACTTC. It codes for CSVKQTGGPYEQYF. The chain recombines TRBV29-1 with TRBJ2-7, with 8 positions matching TRBD2. The CDR3 sequence is 14 residues long. After removal of 6 bases from V and 2 bases from J, the junction contained 9 bases not matched to a gene. Germline-derived CDR1 and CDR2 are SQVTM and ANQGSEA.

V is TRBV7-2 and J is TRBJ1-5; D is possibly TRBD1 (6 bases). This CDR3 region has 13 residues. The V and J ends lost 3 bases and 7 bases respectively, with 10 bases between them. Germline assignment: CDR1 SGHTA and CDR2 FQGNSA. CDR3 amino acids: CASSLQQGQPQHF. DNA for the CDR3: TGTGCCAGCAGCTTGCAACAGGGCCAGCCCCAGCATTTT.

V usage is TRBV18 and J usage is TRBJ1-5; unclear D gene. Trimming shortened V by 3 bases and J by 3 bases, and 6 bases separated the two germline ends. The CDR3 is made up of 13 amino acids. Germline values: CDR1 KGHSH, CDR2 LQKENI. CDR3 amino acids: CASSPVNNQPQHF. The CDR3 DNA is TGTGCCAGCTCACCTGTCAACAATCAGCCCCAGCATTTT.

The chain joins TRBV30 to TRBJ2-2; 7 bases align to TRBD2. V lost 4 bases, J lost 0 bases, and 2 bases stayed unmatched. Germline-derived CDR1 and CDR2 are GTSNPN and SVGIG (reference sequence). This CDR3 is built from 14 residues. Written as DNA, the CDR3 is TGTGCCTGGACGACTAGCACGAACACCGGGGAGCTGTTTTTT. This sequence encodes CAWTTSTNTGELFF.

This clone was observed a single time. The chain joins TRBV11-2 to TRBJ1-3, with a tentative D call TRBD1 (5 bases). The CDR3 has 16 amino acids. V shed 5 bases and J shed 0 bases, with 14 bases lying between them. In germline, CDR1 is SGHAT, CDR2 FQNNGV. CDR3 sequence: CASSGLGVLSGNTIYF. The CDR3 DNA reads TGTGCCAGCAGCGGCTTGGGGGTGCTCTCTGGAAACACCATATATTTT.

The chain employs TRBV6-5 and TRBJ2-3; the match to TRBD1 covers 8 bases. Per the germline V gene, CDR1 is MNHEY and CDR2 is SVGAGI. The CDR3 is 15 amino acids. J was trimmed by 0 bases and V by 5 bases; bases with no gene match: 4. The CDR3 region is CASSTRGRSTDTQYF. The CDR3 DNA reads TGTGCCAGCAGTACCAGGGGGCGCAGCACAGATACGCAGTATTTT.

The chain joins TRBV10-3 to TRBJ2-7, with D perhaps given as TRBD1 or TRBD2 (5 bases each). CDR1 and CDR2 from the germline V gene are ENHRY and SYGVKD. The CDR3 contains 13 residues. Between the trimmed V and J ends, which lost 5 bases and 5 bases, there was a span of 13 bases. The CDR3 DNA reads TGTGCCATCAGTTCGGGACCGGCGGACGAGCAGTACTTC. It yields the protein CAISSGPADEQYF.

The chain has TRBV10-3 and TRBJ2-1; TRBD2 agrees at 14 bases. From germline, CDR1 is ENHRY and CDR2 SYGVKD. V dropped 6 bases and J dropped 5; count of bases not matched to a gene: 9. This CDR3 region has 17 residues. The CDR3 nucleotides read TGTGCCATCAGCTATGGACTAGCGGGAGGAGGGGACAATGAGCAGTTCTTC. Encoded protein: CAISYGLAGGGDNEQFF.

This clone was detected once. Here the CDR3 reads CASSVRQGAFDTGELFF. The CDR3 DNA is TGTGCCAGCAGCGTTAGACAGGGGGCATTTGACACCGGGGAGCTGTTTTTT. This chain joins TRBV7-3 and TRBJ2-2; 10 bases map to TRBD1. Germline values: CDR1 SGHTA, CDR2 FQGTGA. The CDR3 consists of 17 residues. With 5 bases clipped from V and 3 bases from J, the junction kept 9 bases outside the gene matches.